Each of the 21 T cell receptor beta chains below was sequenced from the same sample in a study of identical twins. TCRdb recomputed calls from the 5' RACE reads with MiXCR, one row per CDR3 protein. The sample yields fewer than 550,000 distinct CDR3 sequences, over 11% seen once. These data also featured in a second study, about yellow fever vaccine responses in identical twins.

Sequenced input: CD4+ T cells sorted from blood. Receptors originate from a woman between 18 and 30 years old in good health.

This clonotype was counted a few times. The chain is built from TRBV11-2 and TRBJ2-1; TRBD2 might be the D (5 bases). V shed 1 base and J shed 0 bases, with 10 bases lying between them. The CDR3 has 16 amino acids. Germline loops: CDR1 SGHAT, CDR2 FQNNGV. The CDR3 region is CASSLGPGISYNEQFF. DNA for the CDR3: TGTGCCAGCAGCTTAGGGCCGGGAATCTCCTACAATGAGCAGTTCTTC. The complete variable domain, with remaining parts taken from reference TRBV11-2 and TRBJ2-1, reads EAGVAQSPRYKIIEKRQSVAFWCNPISGHATLYWYQQILGQGPKLLIQFQNNGVVDDSQLPKDRFSAERLKGVDSTLKIQPAKLEDSAVYLCASSLGPGISYNEQFFGPGTRLTVL.

The chain recombines TRBV2 with TRBJ2-7; 10 bases are a match to TRBD1. V trimming: 7 bases; J trimming: 4 bases; junction bases outside the gene matches: 7. Per the germline V gene, CDR1 is SNHLY and CDR2 is FYNNEI. This CDR3 is 14 amino acids long. CDR3 DNA sequence: TGTGCCAGCACTCCCGGGACAGGGGTTTACGAGCAGTACTTC. Its translation is CASTPGTGVYEQYF.

V and J are TRBV7-2 and TRBJ2-3; TRBD2 is a possible D gene (5 bases). The CDR3 extends over 15 amino acids. Trimming took 5 bases from V and 0 from J, leaving 12 bases between them. Germline assignment: CDR1 SGHTA and CDR2 FQGNSA. CDR3: CASSTETSSTDTQYF. The DNA of the CDR3 is TGTGCCAGCAGCACAGAAACTAGTAGCACAGATACGCAGTATTTT.

Comment on this clonotype: The germline gene is not matched at one end of the junction; a read error may be the cause. The chain uses TRBV20-1 and TRBJ2-2; TRBD2 matches 11 bases. This CDR3 is built from 17 residues. The germline gives CDR1 DFQATT, CDR2 SNEGSKA (reference sequence). CDR3 sequence reads: CCARAYLAGGDTGELFF. The CDR3 DNA reads as TGCTGTGCTAGAGCGTACCTAGCGGGAGGCGACACCGGGGAGCTGTTTTTT.

The chain joins TRBV20-1 to TRBJ1-2; TRBD1 matches 7 bases. This CDR3 region has 12 residues. With V trimmed by 6 bases and J by 5 bases, 6 bases remained unmatched. From germline, CDR1 is DFQATT and CDR2 SNEGSKA (reference sequence). CDR3 protein: CSANQGVYGYTF. The CDR3 DNA follows: TGCAGTGCAAACCAGGGGGTGTATGGCTACACCTTC.

This clonotype came up a few times. CDR3 protein: CASTGGSETQYF. CDR3 in DNA: TGTGCCAGCACGGGAGGCTCAGAGACCCAGTACTTC. The chain couples TRBV6-5 to TRBJ2-5; 7 bases line up with TRBD2. The CDR3 runs to 12 residues. Per germline, CDR1 MNHEY and CDR2 SVGAGI. Losses at the gene ends were 7 bases for V and 4 bases for J; bases not matched to a gene: 3.

The sample holds many counts of this clonotype. This chain connects TRBV4-3 to TRBJ2-2, with D tentatively TRBD2 (5 bases). This CDR3 has 15 amino acids. Trimming stripped 1 base from V and 4 bases from J, with 10 bases between. Germline CDR1 reads LGHNA; CDR2 reads YSLEER. The chain's CDR3 is CASSQGERSTGELFF. CDR3 sequence (DNA): TGCGCCAGCAGCCAAGGAGAGCGGAGCACCGGGGAGCTGTTTTTT.

The chain recombines TRBV9 with TRBJ2-3; 8 bases map to TRBD1. The CDR3 sequence is 16 residues long. Germline V gene lookup returns CDR1 SGDLS and CDR2 YYNGEE. After removal of 4 bases from V and 2 bases from J, the junction contained 9 bases not matched to a gene. CDR3 DNA: TGTGCCAGCAGCTTCTCGAACAGGGGGATCACAGATACGCAGTATTTT. The encoded protein is CASSFSNRGITDTQYF.

The chain combines TRBV20-1 with TRBJ2-7; D uncertain. CDR3 size: 13 residues. Trimming pared 3 bases from V and 2 bases from J, leaving 11 bases between. From germline, CDR1 is DFQATT and CDR2 SNEGSKA (reference sequence). The CDR3 spells CSASPTGPYEQYF. The DNA of the CDR3 is TGCAGTGCTAGTCCGACCGGGCCCTACGAGCAGTACTTC.

The chain is built from TRBV7-2 and TRBJ2-1; 8 nucleotides line up with TRBD2. V trimming: 0 bases; J trimming: 7 bases; junction bases outside the gene matches: 8. CDR1 is SGHTA, CDR2 FQGNSA, per germline. The CDR3 is 16 residues long. The CDR3 DNA reads as TGTGCCAGCAGCTTAGCCTTTGCGGGAGGCTGGAATGAGCAGTTCTTC. It codes for CASSLAFAGGWNEQFF. The whole variable domain, filled in from reference TRBV7-2 and TRBJ2-1, reads GAGVSQSPSNKVTEKGKDVELRCDPISGHTALYWYRQSLGQGLEFLIYFQGNSAPDKSGLPSDRFSAERTGGSVSTLTIQRTQQEDSAVYLCASSLAFAGGWNEQFFGPGTRLTVL.

This clonotype was counted only a few times. V usage is TRBV19 and J usage is TRBJ2-1; D tentatively reads TRBD1 or TRBD2 (5 bases each). V shed 5 bases and J shed 8 bases, with 22 bases lying between them. The CDR3 loop spans 16 amino acids. Germline V gene sequence: CDR1 LNHDA, CDR2 SQIVND (reference sequence). The CDR3 DNA is TGTGCCAGTAGTCAGAGGGGTCAGGGAAGTCTGTATGAGCAGTTCTTC. Encoded protein: CASSQRGQGSLYEQFF.

The V and J genes are TRBV28 and TRBJ2-7, with 7 bases fitting TRBD1. The CDR3 runs to 14 residues. V lost 6 bases to trimming and J lost 2 bases; unmatched junction nucleotides: 7. CDR1 and CDR2 from the germline V gene are MDHEN and SYDVKM. Here the CDR3 reads CASRMDRSTYEQYF. CDR3 sequence (DNA): TGTGCCAGCAGGATGGACAGGTCCACCTACGAGCAGTACTTC.

This clonotype was picked up a small number of times. The chain is built from TRBV7-9 and TRBJ2-7, with 7 bases that match TRBD1. V lost 5 bases to trimming and J lost 7 bases; unmatched junction nucleotides: 14. This CDR3 is built from 15 residues. Germline V gene data show CDR1 as SEHNR and CDR2 as FQNEAQ (reference sequence). The CDR3 DNA reads as TGTGCCAGCAGCCCCCTGACAGGGACGGGGAGAGAGCAGTACTTC. This translates into CASSPLTGTGREQYF. The whole variable domain, remainder taken from reference TRBV7-9 and TRBJ2-7, is DTGVSQNPRHKITKRGQNVTFRCDPISEHNRLYWYRQTLGQGPEFLTYFQNEAQLEKSRLLSDRFSAERPKGSFSTLEIQRTEQGDSAMYLCASSPLTGTGREQYFGPGTRLTVT.

The V and J genes are TRBV7-8 and TRBJ1-5; D gene unclear. Trimming removed 7 bases at V and 3 bases at J, with 13 bases between. The CDR3 length is 14 residues. Germline lookup yields CDR1 SGHVS and CDR2 FQNEAQ. CDR3: CASTLRADNQPQHF. DNA of the CDR3: TGTGCCAGCACCTTGAGGGCAGACAATCAGCCCCAGCATTTT.

This clonotype was picked up a small number of times. The V and J genes are TRBV18 and TRBJ2-1, with TRBD2 matching 10 bases. Per the germline V gene, CDR1 is KGHSH and CDR2 is LQKENI. The CDR3 sequence is 16 residues long. V trimming: 6 bases; J trimming: 8 bases; junction bases outside the gene matches: 13. CDR3 sequence reads: CASSSIAGGLVDEQFF. CDR3 bases: TGTGCCAGCTCGAGTATAGCGGGGGGCCTGGTCGATGAGCAGTTCTTC.

This clonotype turned up a few times. This rearrangement joins TRBV4-2 to TRBJ2-1; 7 bases are a match to TRBD2. The V and J ends lost 0 bases and 3 bases, in that order; junction bases with no gene match: 5. Germline values: CDR1 LGHNA, CDR2 YNFKEQ. The CDR3 spans 16 residues. CDR3 region: CASSQDVQRDYNEQFF. The CDR3 nucleotides are TGTGCCAGCAGCCAAGATGTTCAGCGGGACTACAATGAGCAGTTCTTC.

This clonotype was observed a few times. The V call is TRBV29-1, the J call TRBJ2-7; 12 bases are shared with TRBD2. J lost 6 bases, V lost 4 bases, and 10 bases had no gene match. CDR1 and CDR2 (germline): SQVTM, ANQGSEA. This CDR3 contains 15 residues. The CDR3 bases are TGCAGCGTTGTAAACAGACTAGCGGGAGTAATCGAGCAGTACTTC. Amino acids: CSVVNRLAGVIEQYF.

This clonotype appeared a few times. Germline is not matched at one junction end, which may reflect a read error. The chain has TRBV3-1 and TRBJ2-1; TRBD1 or TRBD2 may be the D gene (5 bases each). The CDR3 totals 16 residues. Germline V CDR1 and CDR2: LGHDT, YNNKEL (reference sequence). Written as DNA, the CDR3 is TGTGTCAGCAGCCAACAACCCGGGACCATACTCAATGAGCAGTTCTTC. Protein sequence: CVSSQQPGTILNEQFF.

This clonotype was observed many times. This sequence joins TRBV5-1 and TRBJ2-1, with 11 bases fitting TRBD2. The CDR3 runs 17 residues. Trimming cost V 5 bases and J 4 bases; bases outside gene matches: 11. Germline assignment: CDR1 SGHRS and CDR2 YFSETQ. CDR3 coding DNA: TGCGCCAGCAGACCAATTGACGGGACTAGCGGTTACAATGAGCAGTTCTTC. Amino acid sequence: CASRPIDGTSGYNEQFF.

The J gene is TRBJ2-5, the V gene TRBV10-3; D may be TRBD1 or TRBD2 (5 bases each). Per germline, CDR1 ENHRY and CDR2 SYGVKD. The CDR3 has 12 amino acids. The germline V and J ends were trimmed by 10 bases and 5 bases, with 14 bases remaining between them. Here the CDR3 reads CATQGAMETQYF. The CDR3 nucleotides are TGTGCCACCCAGGGAGCTATGGAGACCCAGTACTTC.

The V and J genes are TRBV4-3 and TRBJ1-1, with 10 bases aligning to TRBD1. With 4 bases clipped from V and 3 bases from J, the junction kept 5 bases outside the gene matches. Germline CDR1 and CDR2: LGHNA and YSLEER. This CDR3 is 15 amino acids long. The CDR3 protein is CASSRKGQGDTEAFF. CDR3 bases: TGCGCCAGCAGCCGGAAAGGACAGGGGGACACTGAAGCTTTCTTT.